A selection of T cell receptor beta chains follows, all from one sample in a study of pediatric ulcerative colitis. The method was immunoSEQ multiplex PCR; TCRdb's version includes in-frame clones alone and lacks a portion of them. This table holds under 45,000 clones, approximately 87% found once. Sequenced input: blood. These receptors were collected from a girl between 5 and 17 years old with moderate ulcerative colitis. Both conserved end residues are part of each CDR3. D genes are given only for firm matches. Size values are once, few and many counts, or a class for expanded clones, and some rows have none.

D gene	J gene	V gene	clone size	CDR3 DNA	CDR3 protein
.	TRBJ1-1	TRBV16	.	TGTGCCAGCAGCCAATCGGGACTCCCGAACACTGAAGCTTTCTTT	CASSQSGLPNTEAFF
.	TRBJ1-3	TRBV6-5	.	TGTGCCAGCAGGCAAACAGCCGACTCTGGAAACACCATATATTTT	CASRQTADSGNTIYF
.	TRBJ2-1	TRBV7-9	.	TGTGCCAGCAGCTCCCCTTTCAGGGCGGGCGTACAAGATGAGCAGTTCTTC	CASSSPFRAGVQDEQFF
.	TRBJ1-6	TRBV5-1	.	TGCGCCAGCAGCTTGGGGCAAGGGTCCTCACCCCTCCACTTT	CASSLGQGSSPLHF
.	TRBJ1-3	TRBV7-2	.	TGTGCCAGCAGCTTAGAGGTGACGGGGCGCTCTGGAAACACCATATATTTT	CASSLEVTGRSGNTIYF
.	TRBJ2-2	TRBV12-5	.	TGTGCTAGTGGGCCCGGGGTGACAGTGGCCGGGGAGCTGTTTTTT	CASGPGVTVAGELFF
TRBD1	TRBJ1-6	TRBV7-3	.	TGTGCCAGCAGCTTCGGACAGGGAAATTCACCCCTCCACTTT	CASSFGQGNSPLHF
TRBD2	TRBJ2-1	TRBV6-5	.	TGTGCCAGCAGTCCCCCCAGCGGGGGTTACAATGAGCAGTTCTTC	CASSPPSGGYNEQFF
.	TRBJ2-2	TRBV10-3	few	TGTGCCATCAGTGATCCGTTGGGAACCGGGGAGCTGTTTTTT	CAISDPLGTGELFF
.	TRBJ1-4	TRBV2	.	TGTGCCAGCAGGACCCAGGTTTCTACTAATGAAAAACTGTTTTTT	CASRTQVSTNEKLFF
.	TRBJ1-1	TRBV5-4	.	TGTGCCAGCAGCTTGGTCGGGAAGAACACTGAAGCTTTCTTT	CASSLVGKNTEAFF
.	TRBJ1-1	TRBV6-5	.	TGTGCCAGCAGCCCCGCAGGGCCCACTGAAGCTTTCTTT	CASSPAGPTEAFF
TRBD2	TRBJ2-7	TRBV28	.	TGTGCCAGCAGTTTAGGGCTAGCGGGAGGCTACGAGCAGTACTTC	CASSLGLAGGYEQYF
.	TRBJ2-7	TRBV30	once	TGTGCCGCTACCCCAACAGGTTATACATCCGAGCAGTACTTC	CAATPTGYTSEQYF
.	TRBJ2-1	TRBV5-1	once	TGCGCCAGCAGCTCACGGGGCCACCGAGCCTACAATGAGCAGTTCTTC	CASSSRGHRAYNEQFF
TRBD1	TRBJ1-1	TRBV29-1	.	TGCAGCGTGGATGAAACAGGGGCCCTTCTTTTT	CSVDETGALLF
.	TRBJ2-2	TRBV4-3	.	TGCGCCAGCAGCCAGGGACTGCCCACCGGGGAGCTGTTTTTT	CASSQGLPTGELFF
.	TRBJ1-1	TRBV19	.	TGTGCCAGTAGTATCCTAAGGGGCGCCATGAACACTGAAGCTTTCTTT	CASSILRGAMNTEAFF
.	TRBJ2-5	TRBV7-9	.	TGTGCCAGCAGCCCGCCCCGTCTGGAGACCCAGTACTTC	CASSPPRLETQYF
.	TRBJ2-2	TRBV9	.	TGTGCCAGCAGCGTAGAAGGGGCGGCCGGGGAGCTGTTTTTT	CASSVEGAAGELFF
TRBD2	TRBJ2-2	TRBV30	once	TGTGCCTGGAGTGTAGCTCTTACCGGGAGGGGCACCGGGGAGCTGTTTTTT	CAWSVALTGRGTGELFF
.	TRBJ1-5	TRBV15	.	TGTGCCACCAGCAGAGATTATACGGGTAGCAATCAGCCCCAGCATTTT	CATSRDYTGSNQPQHF
.	TRBJ1-5	TRBV2	.	TGTGCCAGCAGCAGAGAAGACTTGGGGAATCAGCCCCAGCATTTT	CASSREDLGNQPQHF
.	TRBJ2-7	TRBV7-2	.	TGTGCCAGCAGCTCACGGCGTGATTCCGAGCAGTACTTC	CASSSRRDSEQYF
.	TRBJ1-1	TRBV27	.	TGTGCCAGCAGTTTCTTCAGTATCACCCGAAGCACTGAAGCTTTCTTT	CASSFFSITRSTEAFF
.	TRBJ1-1	TRBV19	.	TGTGCCAGTAGTATCTCATTCATGAACACTGAAGCTTTCTTT	CASSISFMNTEAFF
.	TRBJ2-7	TRBV5-1	.	TGCGCCAGCAGCTTGGGGCCGAACGTGTACGAGCAGTACTTC	CASSLGPNVYEQYF
TRBD2	TRBJ2-7	TRBV7-2	.	TGTGCCAGCAGCCCCTATAGCGGGGTGAGCTCCTACGAGCAGTACTTC	CASSPYSGVSSYEQYF
.	TRBJ2-3	TRBV19	.	TGTGCCAGTAGTATAGCTACAGGGACAACGGGTACAGATACGCAGTATTTT	CASSIATGTTGTDTQYF
.	TRBJ1-4	TRBV20-1	.	TGCAGTGCCCCTGGAGAAAAACTGTTTTTT	CSAPGEKLFF
TRBD1	TRBJ2-1	TRBV7-9	.	TGTGCCAGCAGCCCGGGACAGGTCTACAATGAGCAGTTCTTC	CASSPGQVYNEQFF
.	TRBJ1-6	TRBV5-1	.	TGCGCCAGCAGCTTGGGGCAGAATTCACCCCTCCACTTT	CASSLGQNSPLHF
.	TRBJ1-1	TRBV29-1	.	TGCAGCGGTACGGGACATTTGAACACTGAAGCTTTCTTT	CSGTGHLNTEAFF
.	TRBJ1-1	TRBV9	.	TGTGCCAGCAGCCCCTCTCGTTTGAACACTGAAGCTTTCTTT	CASSPSRLNTEAFF
TRBD1	TRBJ1-2	TRBV5-6	.	TGTGCCAGCAGCTCAGGGGGGACAGGAGTACTCTATGGCTACACCTTC	CASSSGGTGVLYGYTF
.	TRBJ1-5	TRBV5-1	.	TGCGCCAGCAGCTTGGGGGCAGATCAGCCCCAGCATTTT	CASSLGADQPQHF
.	TRBJ1-5	TRBV6-1	.	TGTGCCAGCAGCGAGTATAGCAATCAGCCCCAGCATTTT	CASSEYSNQPQHF
TRBD1	TRBJ1-2	TRBV7-9	.	TGTGCCAGCAGCCCTAGGACAGGCCCTTGGGACTATGGCTACACCTTC	CASSPRTGPWDYGYTF
.	TRBJ2-3	TRBV11-2	.	TGTGCCAGCAGCTTCCACCTAGGCACAGATACGCAGTATTTT	CASSFHLGTDTQYF
TRBD1	TRBJ2-7	TRBV18	.	TGTGCCAGCTCACCAGCCGGGGACAGGGTTAACGAGCAGTACTTC	CASSPAGDRVNEQYF
.	TRBJ1-1	TRBV7-2	.	TGTGCCAGCAGCCAAACCTACAGGGTTGGGAACACTGAAGCTTTCTTT	CASSQTYRVGNTEAFF
TRBD2	TRBJ2-1	TRBV5-4	.	TGTGCCAGCAGCTTCGGGGGACTAGCGGGGACATACAATGAGCAGTTCTTC	CASSFGGLAGTYNEQFF
TRBD1	TRBJ2-2	TRBV19	.	TGTGCCAGTACCGCCAGGGACAGGGTGAGCGGGGAGCTGTTTTTT	CASTARDRVSGELFF
.	TRBJ2-5	TRBV18	.	TGTGCCAGCTCACCAGGCAGCCTGAGGGAGACCCAGTACTTC	CASSPGSLRETQYF
.	TRBJ2-5	TRBV5-1	.	TGCGCCAGCAGCTTGTTACAGGGATGGATAGAGACCCAGTACTTC	CASSLLQGWIETQYF
.	TRBJ1-2	TRBV28	.	TGTGCCAGCAGTTTCGGCTATGGCTACACCTTC	CASSFGYGYTF
.	TRBJ1-5	TRBV19	.	TGTGCCAGCGTGGCAGTGGGGAATCAGCCCCAGCATTTT	CASVAVGNQPQHF
.	TRBJ1-2	TRBV9	.	TGTGCCAGCAGCGTGGTGGGAACTAACTATGGCTACACCTTC	CASSVVGTNYGYTF